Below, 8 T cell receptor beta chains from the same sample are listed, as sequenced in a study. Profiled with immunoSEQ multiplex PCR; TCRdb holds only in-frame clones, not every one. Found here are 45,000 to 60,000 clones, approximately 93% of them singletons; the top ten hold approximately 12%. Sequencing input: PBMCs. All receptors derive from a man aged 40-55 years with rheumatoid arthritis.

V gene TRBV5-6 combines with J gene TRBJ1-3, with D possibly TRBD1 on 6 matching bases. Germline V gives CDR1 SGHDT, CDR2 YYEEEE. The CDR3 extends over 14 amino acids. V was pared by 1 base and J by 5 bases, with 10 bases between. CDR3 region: CASSLRGGRNTIYF. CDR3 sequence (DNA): TGTGCCAGCAGCTTGAGGGGGGGACGAAACACCATATATTTT.

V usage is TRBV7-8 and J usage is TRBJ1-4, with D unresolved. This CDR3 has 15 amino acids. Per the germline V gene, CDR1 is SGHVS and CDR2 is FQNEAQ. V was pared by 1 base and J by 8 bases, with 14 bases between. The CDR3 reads CASSLGHREEEKLFF. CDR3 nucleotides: TGTGCCAGCAGCTTAGGTCACAGAGAAGAAGAAAAACTGTTTTTT.

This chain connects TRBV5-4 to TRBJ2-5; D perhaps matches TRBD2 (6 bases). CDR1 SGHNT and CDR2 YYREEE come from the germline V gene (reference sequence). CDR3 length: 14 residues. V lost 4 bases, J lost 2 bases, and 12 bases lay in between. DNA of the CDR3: TGTGCCAGCAGCACCCAGGGAGGACAAGAGACCCAGTACTTC. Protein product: CASSTQGGQETQYF.

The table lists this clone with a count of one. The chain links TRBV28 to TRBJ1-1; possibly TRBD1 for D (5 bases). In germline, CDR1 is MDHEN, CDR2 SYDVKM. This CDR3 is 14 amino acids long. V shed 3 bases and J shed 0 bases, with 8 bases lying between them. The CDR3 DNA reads TGTGCCAGCAGTTTGGGGCAAATGAACACTGAAGCTTTCTTT. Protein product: CASSLGQMNTEAFF. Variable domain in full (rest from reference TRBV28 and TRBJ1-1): DVKVTQSSRYLVKRTGEKVFLECVQDMDHENMFWYRQDPGLGLRLIYFSYDVKMKEKGDIPEGYSVSREKKERFSLILESASTNQTSMYLCASSLGQMNTEAFFGQGTRLTVV.

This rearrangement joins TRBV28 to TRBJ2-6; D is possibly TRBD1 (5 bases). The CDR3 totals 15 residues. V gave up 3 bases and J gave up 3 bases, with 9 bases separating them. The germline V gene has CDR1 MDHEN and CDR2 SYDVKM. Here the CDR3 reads CASSLAGYGANVLTF. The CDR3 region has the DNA TGTGCCAGCAGTTTGGCAGGGTATGGGGCCAACGTCCTGACTTTC.

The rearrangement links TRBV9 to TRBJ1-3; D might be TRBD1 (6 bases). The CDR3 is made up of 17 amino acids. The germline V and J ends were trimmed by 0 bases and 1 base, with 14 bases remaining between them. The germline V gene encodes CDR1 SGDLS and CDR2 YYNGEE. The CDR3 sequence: CASSVVGRGGSGNTIYF. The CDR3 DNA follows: TGTGCCAGCAGCGTAGTGGGCAGGGGTGGATCTGGAAACACCATATATTTT.

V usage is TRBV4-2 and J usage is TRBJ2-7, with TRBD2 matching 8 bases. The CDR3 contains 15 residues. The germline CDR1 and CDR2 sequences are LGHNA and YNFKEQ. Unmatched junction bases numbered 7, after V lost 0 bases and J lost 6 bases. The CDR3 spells CASSQDWISGTEQYF. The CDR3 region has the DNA TGTGCCAGCAGCCAAGATTGGATTAGCGGGACCGAGCAGTACTTC.

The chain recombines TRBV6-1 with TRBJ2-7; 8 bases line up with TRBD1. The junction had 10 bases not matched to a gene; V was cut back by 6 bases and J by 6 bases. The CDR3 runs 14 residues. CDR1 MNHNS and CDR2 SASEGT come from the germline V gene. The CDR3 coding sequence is TGTGCCAGCAGAGACAGGGGAGGTGGGGTCGAGCAGTACTTC. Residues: CASRDRGGGVEQYF.